Presented here are 15 T cell receptor beta chains from one specimen sequenced in a study of T cells in Graves' hyperthyroidism and ophthalmopathy. From RNA transcripts, TCR beta CDR3 regions were amplified. During a first-round RT-PCR of the TCR CDR3, the HTBI primer set was used. TCRdb redid the calling of the multiplex PCR reads with MiXCR, one entry per CDR3 protein. This sample has 300,000 to 450,000 distinct CDR3 sequences, with approximately 13% found just once. Sequencing was carried out using blood. Receptor source: a woman between 18 and 29 years old with Graves' hyperthyroidism.

The sample holds many counts of this clonotype. The chain is built from TRBV5-8 and TRBJ2-7, with no clear D. Between the trimmed V and J ends, which lost 3 bases and 0 bases, there was a span of 10 bases. Germline V lookup: CDR1 SGHTS, CDR2 YDEGEE. The CDR3 has 14 amino acids. The chain's CDR3 is CASSSDLSSYEQYF. The CDR3 bases are TGTGCCAGCAGCTCGGACCTGAGCTCCTACGAGCAGTACTTC.

This clonotype has ten or more counts. The rearrangement joins TRBV20-1 to TRBJ1-1, with D maybe TRBD1 (6 bases). This CDR3 contains 13 residues. The germline V gene encodes CDR1 DFQATT and CDR2 SNEGSKA (reference sequence). With 6 bases removed from V and 5 bases from J, the gap between germline ends came to 16 bases. The CDR3 DNA reads TGCAGTGCCCGGACAGCCCGGAGGACTGAAGCTTTCTTT. This codes for CSARTARRTEAFF.

This clonotype appeared many times. CDR3 residues: CSARDKSTGGLYQPQHF. For the CDR3, the DNA is TGCAGTGCTAGAGATAAGTCGACAGGGGGGCTATATCAGCCCCAGCATTTT. V gene TRBV20-1 combines with J gene TRBJ1-5; 9 bases are shared with TRBD1. CDR1 is DFQATT, CDR2 SNEGSKA, per germline (reference sequence). This CDR3 region has 17 residues. V lost 0 bases and J lost 5; bases outside the gene matches: 11.

This clonotype has a count of ten or more. The chain is built from TRBV12-5 and TRBJ1-2; perhaps TRBD1 as D (5 bases). The CDR3 contains 13 residues. Trimming shortened V by 2 bases and J by 3 bases, and 7 bases separated the two germline ends. Germline CDR1 LGHNT, CDR2 FRNRAP. The CDR3 DNA reads as TGTGCTAGTGGTTTGAGGGGCTACTATGGCTACACCTTC. Translated: CASGLRGYYGYTF.

The sample holds many counts of this clonotype. The rearrangement joins TRBV7-9 to TRBJ2-5, with 7 bases matching TRBD2. Trimming removed 5 bases from V and 4 bases from J; junction bases left unmatched: 10. Germline CDR1 SEHNR, CDR2 FQNEAQ (reference sequence). The CDR3 spans 15 residues. CDR3 protein: CASSPRRSGGETQYF. The DNA for the CDR3 is TGTGCCAGCAGCCCCAGAAGATCGGGGGGAGAGACCCAGTACTTC.

This clonotype was seen repeatedly, ten times or more. A much larger clone differs by one base, so this may be a read error. This chain connects TRBV13 to TRBJ2-3; D gene uncertain. V lost 0 bases and J 3 bases, leaving 4 bases between the germline ends. Germline V lookup: CDR1 PRHDT, CDR2 FYEKMQ (reference sequence). The CDR3 is 13 residues long. In nucleotides, the CDR3 is TGTGCCAGCAGCTTAGGGTGGACAGATACGCAGTATTTT. This sequence encodes CASSLGWTDTQYF.

Ten or more counts support this clonotype. The chain links TRBV20-1 to TRBJ2-2; weak D call: TRBD2 (5 bases). CDR1 and CDR2 from the germline V gene are DFQATT and SNEGSKA (reference sequence). V was trimmed by 0 bases and J by 6 bases, leaving 11 bases between them. The CDR3 loop spans 14 amino acids. The CDR3 is CSARDSRAAGELFF. The CDR3 region has the DNA TGCAGTGCTAGAGATTCGAGGGCGGCCGGGGAGCTGTTTTTT.

This clonotype was detected only a few times. V usage is TRBV5-1 and J usage is TRBJ2-3; 10 nucleotides align to TRBD2. CDR3 size: 15 residues. Germline lookup yields CDR1 SGHRS and CDR2 YFSETQ. V lost 4 bases and J lost 6; bases outside the gene matches: 8. DNA of the CDR3: TGCGCCAGCAGCGGGGGAGCGGGAGGGACGGATACGCAGTATTTT. The encoded protein is CASSGGAGGTDTQYF.

The table lists this clonotype with many counts. The chain combines TRBV12-3 or TRBV12-4 with TRBJ2-1, with D possibly being TRBD1 (6 bases). This CDR3 contains 15 residues. With 1 base removed from V and 7 bases from J, the gap between germline ends came to 14 bases. As DNA, the CDR3 is TGTGCCAGCAGTTTAGTTCCCCGACAGGTGAATGAGCAGTTCTTC. Amino acids: CASSLVPRQVNEQFF.

This clonotype showed up many times. The chain carries TRBV10-3 and TRBJ1-1; D call uncertain. The CDR3 is made up of 14 amino acids. From germline, CDR1 is ENHRY and CDR2 SYGVKD. Trimming pared 2 bases from V and 5 bases from J, leaving 12 bases between. DNA of the CDR3: TGTGCCATCAGTGAGGCGAAACAGAGGACTGAAGCTTTCTTT. Translation gives CAISEAKQRTEAFF.

The table lists this clonotype with a few counts. The V call is TRBV5-8, the J call TRBJ1-5; D unclear. Germline CDR1 is SGHTS and CDR2 is YDEGEE. The CDR3 is 14 residues long. The V end lost 0 bases, the J end lost 2 bases, and 6 bases lay between the germline ends. CDR3: CASSLAQGNQPQHF. The CDR3 DNA is TGTGCCAGCAGCTTGGCGCAGGGCAATCAGCCCCAGCATTTT.

This clonotype showed up many times. This chain joins TRBV28 and TRBJ2-1; 7 bases line up with TRBD1. Germline CDR1 MDHEN, CDR2 SYDVKM. There are 13 residues in the CDR3. Unmatched junction bases numbered 9, after V lost 8 bases and J lost 8 bases. The CDR3 DNA reads TGTGCCAGCCGGGACAGAGGTGGAGATGAGCAGTTCTTC. This sequence encodes CASRDRGGDEQFF.

This clonotype came up a few times. The J gene is TRBJ2-7, the V gene TRBV7-2, with 9 bases fitting TRBD2. Germline trimming cut 2 bases from V and 2 bases from J; bases unmatched to any gene: 13. This CDR3 spans 18 amino acids. CDR1 and CDR2 (germline): SGHTA, FQGNSA. CDR3 sequence reads: CASSLIAGGGGTPYEQYF. The CDR3 DNA follows: TGTGCCAGCAGCTTAATCGCGGGGGGGGGGGGGACACCCTACGAGCAGTACTTC.

This rearrangement joins TRBV19 to TRBJ2-5; no definite D call. The CDR3 runs to 15 residues. Germline V gene sequence: CDR1 LNHDA, CDR2 SQIVND (reference sequence). Trimming pared 5 bases from V and 5 bases from J, leaving 18 bases between. The CDR3 nucleotides read TGTGCCAGTAGTCCAGATTTAGTCCGCCGCGAGACCCAGTACTTC. It translates to CASSPDLVRRETQYF.

This clonotype was counted many times. The chain carries TRBV10-3 and TRBJ2-2; TRBD2 agrees at 10 bases. The CDR3 sequence is 19 residues long. J was trimmed by 4 bases and V by 4 bases; bases with no gene match: 15. Germline V gene lookup returns CDR1 ENHRY and CDR2 SYGVKD. The CDR3 sequence: CAISGQRGGRTRSTGELFF. CDR3 bases: TGTGCCATCAGTGGGCAGCGGGGGGGCCGGACGAGAAGCACCGGGGAGCTGTTTTTT.